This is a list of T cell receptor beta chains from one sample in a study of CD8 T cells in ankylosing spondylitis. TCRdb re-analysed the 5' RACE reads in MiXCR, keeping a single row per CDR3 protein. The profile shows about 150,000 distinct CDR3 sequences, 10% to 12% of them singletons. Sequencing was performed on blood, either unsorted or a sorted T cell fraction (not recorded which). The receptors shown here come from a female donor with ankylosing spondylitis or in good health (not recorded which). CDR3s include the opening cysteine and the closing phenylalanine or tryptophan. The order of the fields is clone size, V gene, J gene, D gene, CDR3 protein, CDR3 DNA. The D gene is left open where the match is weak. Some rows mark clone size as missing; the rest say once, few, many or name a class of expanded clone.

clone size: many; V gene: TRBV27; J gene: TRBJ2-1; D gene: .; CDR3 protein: CASSLGWEWFF; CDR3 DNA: TGTGCCAGCAGTTTAGGGTGGGAGTGGTTCTTC
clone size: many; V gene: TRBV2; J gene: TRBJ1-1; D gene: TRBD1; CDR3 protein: CASREQGEAFF; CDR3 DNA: TGTGCCAGCAGGGAACAGGGGGAAGCTTTCTTT
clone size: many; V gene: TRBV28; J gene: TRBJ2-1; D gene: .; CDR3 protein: CASSLVGHGNEQFF; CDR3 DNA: TGTGCCAGCAGTTTGGTAGGCCACGGGAATGAGCAGTTCTTC
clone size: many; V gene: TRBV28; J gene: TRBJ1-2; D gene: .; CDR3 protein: CASSREGGRGYTF; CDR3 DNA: TGTGCCAGCAGCCGCGAGGGAGGGCGCGGCTACACCTTC
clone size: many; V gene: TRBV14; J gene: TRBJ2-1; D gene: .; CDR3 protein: CASSSQGFNEQFF; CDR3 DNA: TGTGCCAGCAGCTCACAGGGCTTCAATGAGCAGTTCTTC
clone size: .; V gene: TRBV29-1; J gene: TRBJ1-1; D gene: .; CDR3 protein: CSVAGTRTEAFF; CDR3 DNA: TGCAGCGTTGCTGGTACACGGACTGAAGCTTTCTTT
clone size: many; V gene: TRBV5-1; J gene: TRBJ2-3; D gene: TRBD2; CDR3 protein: CASSFSGRGTDTQYF; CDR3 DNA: TGCGCCAGCAGCTTCAGCGGGAGAGGCACAGATACGCAGTATTTT
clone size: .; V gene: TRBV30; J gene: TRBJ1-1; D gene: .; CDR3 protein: CAWSGERRTEAFF; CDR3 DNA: TGTGCCTGGAGTGGGGAGAGGCGCACTGAAGCTTTCTTT
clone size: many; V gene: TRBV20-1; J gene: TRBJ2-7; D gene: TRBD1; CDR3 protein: CSVEGTGGKYEQYF; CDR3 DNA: TGCAGTGTTGAAGGGACAGGGGGCAAGTACGAGCAGTACTTC
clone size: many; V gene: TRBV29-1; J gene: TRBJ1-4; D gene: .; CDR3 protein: CSVGDVGPYEKLFF; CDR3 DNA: TGCAGCGTTGGGGACGTCGGTCCCTACGAAAAACTGTTTTTT
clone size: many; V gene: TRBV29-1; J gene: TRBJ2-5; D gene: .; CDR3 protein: CSVTTSRETQYF; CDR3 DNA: TGCAGCGTGACGACCAGCCGGGAGACCCAGTACTTC
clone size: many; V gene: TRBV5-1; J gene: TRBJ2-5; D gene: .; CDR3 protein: CASSYDSLQETQYF; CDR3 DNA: TGCGCCAGCAGCTACGACAGCCTCCAAGAGACCCAGTACTTC
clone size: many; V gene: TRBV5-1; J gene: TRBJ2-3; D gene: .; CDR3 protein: CASSLASSWGPTDTQYF; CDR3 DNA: TGCGCCAGCAGCTTGGCCTCCAGTTGGGGGCCCACAGATACGCAGTATTTT
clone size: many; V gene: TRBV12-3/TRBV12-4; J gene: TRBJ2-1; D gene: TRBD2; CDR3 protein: CASSFKLWGGSYNEQFF; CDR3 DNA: TGTGCCAGCAGTTTTAAGCTGTGGGGGGGCTCCTACAATGAGCAGTTCTTC
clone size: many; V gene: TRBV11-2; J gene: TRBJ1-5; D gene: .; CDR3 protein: CASSSRDTNQPQHF; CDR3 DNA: TGTGCCAGCAGCTCCCGGGACACAAATCAGCCCCAGCATTTT
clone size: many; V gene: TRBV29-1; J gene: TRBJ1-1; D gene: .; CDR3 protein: CSVEDNRNTEAFF; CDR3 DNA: TGCAGCGTTGAGGACAACAGGAACACTGAAGCTTTCTTT
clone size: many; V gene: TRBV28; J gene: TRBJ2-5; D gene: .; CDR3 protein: CASSLGSGTQYF; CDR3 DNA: TGTGCCAGCAGTTTAGGTTCGGGGACCCAGTACTTC
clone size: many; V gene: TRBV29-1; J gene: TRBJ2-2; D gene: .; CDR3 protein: CSVEGGANTGELFF; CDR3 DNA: TGCAGCGTTGAAGGTGGCGCGAACACCGGGGAGCTGTTTTTT
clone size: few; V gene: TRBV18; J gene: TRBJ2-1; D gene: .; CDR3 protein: CASSPRGILPGEQFF; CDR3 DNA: TGTGCCAGCTCACCGAGGGGAATTCTCCCCGGTGAGCAGTTCTTC
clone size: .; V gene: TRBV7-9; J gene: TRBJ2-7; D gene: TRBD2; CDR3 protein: CASSALTSGSSYEQYF; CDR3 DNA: TGTGCCAGCAGCGCCCTGACTAGCGGGAGTAGCTACGAGCAGTACTTC
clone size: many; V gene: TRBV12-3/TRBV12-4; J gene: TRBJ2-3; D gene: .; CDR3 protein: CASSRQITDTQYF; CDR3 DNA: TGTGCCAGCAGCCGACAGATCACAGATACGCAGTATTTT
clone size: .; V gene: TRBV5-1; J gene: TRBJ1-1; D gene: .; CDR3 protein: CASSLGFANTEAFF; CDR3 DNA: TGCGCCAGCAGCTTGGGATTTGCGAACACTGAAGCTTTCTTT
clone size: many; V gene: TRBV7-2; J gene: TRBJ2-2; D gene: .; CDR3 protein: CATSGLAVNTGELFF; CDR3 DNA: TGTGCCACATCGGGGCTAGCAGTGAACACCGGGGAGCTGTTTTTT
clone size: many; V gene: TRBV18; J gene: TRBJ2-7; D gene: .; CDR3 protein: CASSPRTESYEQYF; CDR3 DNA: TGTGCCAGCTCACCACGGACGGAATCCTACGAGCAGTACTTC
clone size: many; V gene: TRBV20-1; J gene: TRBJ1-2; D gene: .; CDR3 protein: CSARVVAPGLGLVYGYTF; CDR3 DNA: TGCAGTGCTAGAGTCGTGGCCCCAGGCCTGGGGCTTGTCTATGGCTACACCTTC
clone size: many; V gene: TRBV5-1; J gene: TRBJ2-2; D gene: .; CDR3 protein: CASSQRTDTGELFF; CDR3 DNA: TGCGCCAGCAGCCAACGAACGGACACCGGGGAGCTGTTTTTT
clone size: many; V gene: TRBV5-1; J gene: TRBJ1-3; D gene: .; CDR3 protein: CASSLAPRQHQGNTIYF; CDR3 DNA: TGCGCCAGCAGCTTGGCCCCTCGACAGCATCAAGGAAACACCATATATTTT
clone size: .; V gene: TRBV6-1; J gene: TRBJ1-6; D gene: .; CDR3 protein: CASSPTGTSYNSPLHF; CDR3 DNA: TGTGCCAGCAGCCCCACCGGTACCTCCTATAATTCACCCCTCCACTTT
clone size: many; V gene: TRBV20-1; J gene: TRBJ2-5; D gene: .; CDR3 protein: CSARGTAQETQYF; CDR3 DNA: TGCAGTGCTAGAGGGACAGCTCAAGAGACCCAGTACTTC
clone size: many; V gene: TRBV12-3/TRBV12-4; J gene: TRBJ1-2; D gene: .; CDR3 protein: CASSSPSNYGYTF; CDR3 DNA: TGTGCCAGCAGTTCTCCTTCTAACTATGGCTACACCTTC
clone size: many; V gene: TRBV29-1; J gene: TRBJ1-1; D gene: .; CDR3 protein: CSVLGFSGTEAFF; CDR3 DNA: TGCAGCGTTTTGGGGTTCAGCGGCACTGAAGCTTTCTTT
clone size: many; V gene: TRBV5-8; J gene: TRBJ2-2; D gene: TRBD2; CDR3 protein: CASSPGLAGVLTGELFF; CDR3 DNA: TGTGCCAGCAGCCCAGGACTAGCGGGAGTCCTCACCGGGGAGCTGTTTTTT
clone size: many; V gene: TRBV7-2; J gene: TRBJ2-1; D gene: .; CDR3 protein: CASSLGGPLNEQFF; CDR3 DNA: TGTGCCAGCAGCTTGGGGGGGCCTTTGAATGAGCAGTTCTTC
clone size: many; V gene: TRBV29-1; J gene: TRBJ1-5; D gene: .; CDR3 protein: CSVEDLGQPQHF; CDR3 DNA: TGCAGCGTTGAAGATCTGGGGCAGCCCCAGCATTTT
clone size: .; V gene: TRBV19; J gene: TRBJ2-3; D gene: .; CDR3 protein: CASSFRGRGTDTQYF; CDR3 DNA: TGTGCCAGTAGTTTTCGGGGGCGAGGCACAGATACGCAGTATTTT
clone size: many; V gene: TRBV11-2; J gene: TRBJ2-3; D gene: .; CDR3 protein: CASSSNLGTDTQYF; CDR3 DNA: TGTGCCAGCAGCTCAAACCTAGGCACAGATACGCAGTATTTT
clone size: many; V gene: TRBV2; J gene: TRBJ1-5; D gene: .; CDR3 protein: CASSGWTFTLGAQHF; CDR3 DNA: TGTGCCAGCAGTGGATGGACATTTACGCTAGGGGCCCAGCATTTT
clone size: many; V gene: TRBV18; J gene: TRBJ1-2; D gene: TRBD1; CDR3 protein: CASSSLGQGDYGYTF; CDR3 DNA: TGTGCCAGCTCATCGCTAGGACAGGGGGACTATGGCTACACCTTC
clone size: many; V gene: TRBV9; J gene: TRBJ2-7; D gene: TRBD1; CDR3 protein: CASSARTGASSVEQYF; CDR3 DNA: TGTGCCAGCAGCGCACGGACAGGGGCTTCTTCGGTCGAGCAGTACTTC
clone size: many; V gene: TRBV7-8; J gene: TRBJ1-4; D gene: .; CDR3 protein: CASSVPGRGAEEKLFF; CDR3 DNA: TGTGCCAGCAGCGTACCGGGGCGGGGCGCGGAGGAAAAACTGTTTTTT